This TCR beta chain is from a study of T cells after somatic rescue of genetic block. The repertoire was sequenced with immunoSEQ multiplex PCR; TCRdb's copy has only in-frame clones and lacks some. Of over 95,000 clones listed, about 89% are singletons. After removal of 6 bases from V and 4 bases from J, the junction contained 6 bases not matched to a gene. Germline values: CDR1 KGHSH, CDR2 LQKENI. The CDR3 is 14 amino acids. The V and J genes are TRBV18 and TRBJ2-5; 9 nucleotides match TRBD1. The specimen sequenced was peripheral blood mononuclear cells (PBMCs). This clonotype was sampled from a young woman. The CDR3 DNA reads as TGTGCCAGCTCCCAGATGGGACAGGGAGAGACCCAGTACTTC. It codes for CASSQMGQGETQYF.